The present T cell receptor beta chain was sequenced within a study of shared clonotypes between healthy human individuals. CDR1 and CDR2 (germline): SEHNR, FQNEAQ (reference sequence). The CDR3 is 18 amino acids. V gave up 2 bases and J gave up 2 bases, with 20 bases separating them. The authors' processing: Filtering differed since immunoSEQ provided only junctions, with no quality scores. This table comes from immunoSEQ multiplex PCR, and its TCRdb copy is limited to in-frame clones, with some not included. The DNA was the basis for D and trimming; V, J and clone size are from that table. The table has over 2 million clones, over 85% seen once. Positive CCR7 selection of CD45RO-negative cells yielded the naive CD8 cells, and terminally differentiated effector memory CD45RA+ cells were excluded.

The TCR was taken from a man between 18 and 29 years old in good health. Material for sequencing was naive CD8+ T cells sorted from blood. The chain recombines TRBV7-9 with TRBJ2-3; tentatively, D is TRBD1 (5 bases). The CDR3: CASSLSLGAGSPTDTQYF. CDR3 nucleotides: TGTGCCAGCAGCTTATCCCTTGGGGCAGGGTCGCCCACAGATACGCAGTATTTT.